Listed here is a single T cell receptor (beta chain). Its antigen target is currently unknown. Base qualities are not at hand, and no much larger clone is one base apart. The CDR3 regions of human TCRbeta chains were analyzed by immunosequencing. As for the authors' bioinformatics: Repertoire TCRs were matched against a reference library of SARS-CoV-2-specific TCRs generated with the MIRA antigen-specificity platform. Breadth was defined as the fraction of unique TCRs that were SARS-CoV-2-associated. Depth was defined as the fraction of total T cells that were SARS-CoV-2-associated. Using the MIRA data, every spike-specific TCR was mapped to the spike region that the TCR reacted to and assigned to either a CD4 or a CD8 class. Log10-transformed breadth and depth values were compared by one-way ANOVA with Sidak's multiple comparisons tests. The immuneACCESS repertoire file appears here via TCRdb, limited to in-frame rearrangements. These files lack a portion of the clones; in checked studies, under half of the deficit traces to unresolved V genes, and the cause of the others is not known. The DNA gave D and trimming, while V, J and clone size come from that table. The sample table contains about 120,000 clones; only one count was recorded for approximately 85% of them. Jointly, the top ten make up 9% to 9.5% of the sample.

The sample's time point label is to be understood as: baseline before first vaccination. Vaccinee samples were obtained from the UK trials COV001 and COV002, which included a single-blind randomized controlled phase 2/3 trial of AZD1222 (ChAdOx1 nCoV-19) in healthy adults. For TCRbeta chain sequencing, PBMC samples were collected from trial participants at day 0 and at day 28 after the second dose. This sample was taken from a study of T cell responses to AZD1222 COVID-19 vaccine (dated by TCRdb to the early 2020s). About the study as a whole: AZD1222 recipients given second doses at about 4 weeks or at about 12 weeks were pooled, since spike-specific TCR depth and breadth were not found to differ between the two schedules. A total of about 250 trial participants underwent TCR sequencing, of whom 200 to 220 had received two doses of AZD1222 and 26 had received two doses of the MenACWY control vaccine. Trial participants were enrolled by age into subgroups of 18-55, 56-69 and 70-plus years, and roughly 160, 29 and 62 TCR-sequenced participants, respectively, were included in these subgroups.

The CDR3 goes from the cysteine to the phenylalanine over 16 residues. The DNA shown is the 48-base CDR3, in frame from base 1. At the junction V is shortened by 0 bases and J by 8 bases, with 20 bases in between. For CDR1 and CDR2, the germline V gene lists SGDLS and YYNGEE. General findings and caveats noted by the study authors: Vaccine-associated CD4 TCRs spanned the whole spike protein, with dominant responses in regions 160-218 and 743-854. A significant rise in spike-specific TCR breadth and depth was observed after two AZD1222 doses relative to day 0 and relative to MenACWY recipients. Because no samples from the day 14 peak response were available, repertoires could be characterized only after the peak T cell response. Epitopes outside the regions mutated in the B.1.351 and B.1.1.7 variants were reportedly recognized by nearly half of the unique spike-specific TCRs. In the small 56-69-year group, the increase in depth fell short of significance, most likely because of low power. Conclusions about previously exposed vaccinees were limited because only six AZD1222 recipients were SARS-CoV-2 seropositive at baseline. Most participants were white British and females outnumbered males, and the authors suggested that clonal diversity may have been underestimated.

The source of this sequence is an adult in good health. The sequence is built from TRBV9 and TRBJ1-1; no D gene call is confident. The sample consisted of peripheral blood, taken on day 0 of AZD1222 vaccination. The CDR3 in this case is CASSVGEAPRAREAFF. The DNA sequence is as follows: TGTGCCAGCAGCGTAGGTGAGGCGCCGCGGGCCCGCGAAGCTTTCTTT.